The TCR beta chain described here comes from a study of OX40 agonist ivuxolimab in advanced cancers. This clone was counted a single time. Its target is not known. The table came from immunoSEQ multiplex PCR; TCRdb's copy has only in-frame clones and leaves some out. The sample holds approximately 35,000 clones, more than 60% seen once. Findings and limits, study-wide: Some nonresponders also had low normalized T-cell clonal expansion. Clones of CD4+ and CD8+ blood T cells grew by week 6 at doses of 0.1 to 3.0 mg/kg. In the expanded peripheral T cells, antigen specificity was never determined.

The CDR3 runs to 15 residues. Germline-derived CDR1 and CDR2 are MDHEN and SYDVKM. The V gene lost 5 bases and the J gene lost 0 bases, with 11 bases spanning the gap. Baseline was the first blood sampling point, followed by cycle 4 day 1 and cycle 7 day 1. The gene calls are TRBV28 and TRBJ1-5; weak D call: TRBD1 (6 bases). This specimen was CD4+ or CD8+ T cells sorted from blood, taken in a trial of the OX40 agonist ivuxolimab. This TCR was sampled from an adult with an advanced solid tumor such as melanoma, head and neck, liver or kidney cancer. In nucleotides, the CDR3 is TGTGCCAGCAGTCTAAGAGGGGGTAGCAATCAGCCCCAGCATTTT. Its protein is CASSLRGGSNQPQHF.